The present T cell receptor (beta chain) was sequenced within a study of T cell responses to AZD1222 COVID-19 vaccine. On the study more broadly: The analysis combined second doses at about 4 or about 12 weeks.

CDR1 is SGHTA, CDR2 FQGNSA, per germline. With 5 bases removed from V and 6 bases from J, the gap between germline ends came to 19 bases. The CDR3 consists of 15 residues. Concerning this clone itself: What it recognizes is unknown.

Study-wide findings and caveats: Among vaccine-associated CD4 TCRs, coverage spanned spike, with dominance at 160-218 and 743-854. Clonal diversity was possibly underestimated, and white British individuals and females predominated among donors. Recipients of AZD1222 seropositive at baseline numbered only 5 or 6.

Generated by immunoSEQ multiplex PCR, the TCRdb table keeps only in-frame clones and is missing some. The sample holds approximately 100,000 clones; less than 95% are singletons and the top ten take about 5%. The source of this sequence is an adult in good health. The rearrangement links TRBV7-2 to TRBJ1-1; maybe TRBD1 (5 bases). The starting material was peripheral blood, obtained on day 0 of AZD1222 vaccination. CDR3 amino acids: CASSKTTGWPPEAFF. The CDR3 nucleotides are TGTGCCAGCAGCAAGACTACAGGATGGCCCCCTGAAGCTTTCTTT.